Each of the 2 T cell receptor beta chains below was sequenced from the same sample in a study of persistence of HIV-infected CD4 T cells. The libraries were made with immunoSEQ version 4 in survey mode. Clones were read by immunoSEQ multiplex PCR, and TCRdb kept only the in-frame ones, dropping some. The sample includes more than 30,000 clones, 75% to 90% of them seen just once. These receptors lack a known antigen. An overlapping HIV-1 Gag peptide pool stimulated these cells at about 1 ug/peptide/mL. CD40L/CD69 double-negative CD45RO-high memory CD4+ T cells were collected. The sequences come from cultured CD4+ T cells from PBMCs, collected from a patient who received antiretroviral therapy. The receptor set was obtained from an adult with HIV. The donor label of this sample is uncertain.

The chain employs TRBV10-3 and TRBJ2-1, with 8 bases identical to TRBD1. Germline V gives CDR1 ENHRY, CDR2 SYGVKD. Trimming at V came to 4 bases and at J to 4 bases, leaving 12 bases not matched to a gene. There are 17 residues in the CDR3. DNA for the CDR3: TGTGCCATCAGTGTGGCCTCGGACAGGGTGATGTACAATGAGCAGTTCTTC. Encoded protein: CAISVASDRVMYNEQFF.

As DNA, the CDR3 is TGCGCCAGCGAGCGCGGGGGGCGAAATTCACCCCTCCACTTT. This sequence encodes CASERGGRNSPLHF. J is TRBJ1-6 and V is TRBV4-1, with TRBD1 as a possible D gene (6 bases). The CDR3 length is 14 residues. V was cut by 8 bases and J by 7 bases, with 15 bases left in between. The germline CDR1 and CDR2 sequences are MGHRA and YSYEKL.